This passage covers 32 T cell receptor beta chains from one sample sequenced in a study of blood T cell repertoires in COVID-19. The data were produced by immunoSEQ multiplex PCR, yet TCRdb's version contains in-frame clones alone and is incomplete. Found here are 65,000 to 70,000 clones, about 94% of them singletons; the top ten hold roughly 3%. The sequenced sample was peripheral blood. The receptor source for this set is a man between 65 and 85 years old with active COVID-19.

The rearrangement uses TRBV11-3 and TRBJ2-5; 7 nucleotides align to TRBD2. The CDR3 has 15 residues. V lost 3 bases and J lost 1; bases outside the gene matches: 5. Germline loops: CDR1 SGHNT, CDR2 YENEEA. The DNA of the CDR3 is TGTGCCAGCAGCTTGACCTCGGGGGGCCAAGAGACCCAGTACTTC. This encodes CASSLTSGGQETQYF.

This clone was observed a single time. The rearrangement links TRBV5-6 to TRBJ1-1; 9 bases line up with TRBD1. Germline V gives CDR1 SGHDT, CDR2 YYEEEE. CDR3 size: 12 residues. V lost 2 bases to trimming and J lost 13 bases; unmatched junction nucleotides: 6. The CDR3: CASSFGSGQGFF. The CDR3 bases are TGTGCCAGCAGCTTTGGCTCGGGACAGGGTTTCTTT.

V is TRBV11-2 and J is TRBJ2-6; a weak D match, TRBD1 (6 bases). The V end lost 3 bases, the J end lost 1 base, and 13 bases lay between the germline ends. The CDR3 spans 17 residues. Germline CDR1 reads SGHAT; CDR2 reads FQNNGV. In nucleotides, the CDR3 is TGTGCCAGCAGCTTGCAGGGGCACTCGTCTGGGGCCAACGTCCTGACTTTC. As protein: CASSLQGHSSGANVLTF.

The chain carries TRBV3-1 (or the pseudogene TRBV3-2) and TRBJ2-1; TRBD1 might be the D (6 bases). CDR3 size: 12 residues. The germline V and J ends were trimmed by 6 bases and 6 bases, with 9 bases remaining between them. Germline-derived CDR1 and CDR2 are LGHDT and YNNKEL (reference sequence). CDR3 DNA: TGTGCCAGCAGACTACAGGGCAATGAGCAGTTCTTC. It encodes CASRLQGNEQFF.

The J gene is TRBJ1-6, the V gene TRBV3-1 (or the pseudogene TRBV3-2), with 7 bases that match TRBD1. This CDR3 is built from 15 residues. With V trimmed by 0 bases and J by 8 bases, 4 bases remained unmatched. The germline V gene encodes CDR1 LGHDT and CDR2 YNNKEL (reference sequence). The CDR3 sequence is CASSQEDRVYSPLHF. CDR3 nucleotide sequence: TGTGCCAGCAGCCAAGAAGACAGGGTGTATTCACCCCTCCACTTT.

V is TRBV19 and J is TRBJ1-6, with TRBD1 as a possible D gene (6 bases). Germline-derived CDR1 and CDR2 are LNHDA and SQIVND (reference sequence). The CDR3 has 13 residues. V gave up 6 bases and J gave up 8 bases, with 11 bases separating them. CDR3 residues: CASSPYRDSPLHF. CDR3 coding DNA: TGTGCCAGTAGCCCATACAGGGATTCACCCCTCCACTTT. Using reference TRBV19 and TRBJ1-6 for the parts outside the CDR3, the full variable domain is DGGITQSPKYLFRKEGQNVTLSCEQNLNHDAMYWYRQDPGQGLRLIYYSQIVNDFQKGDIAEGYSVSREKKESFPLTVTSAQKNPTAFYLCASSPYRDSPLHFGNGTRLTVT.

The chain recombines TRBV5-1 with TRBJ2-1, with 9 nucleotides matching TRBD2. V lost 0 bases and J lost 8; bases outside the gene matches: 0. CDR3 length: 13 residues. The germline gives CDR1 SGHRS, CDR2 YFSETQ. Written as DNA, the CDR3 is TGCGCCAGCAGCTTGGGACTAGCGGATGAGCAGTTCTTC. Protein: CASSLGLADEQFF.

The chain uses TRBV19 and TRBJ2-3; D is ambiguous. This CDR3 has 13 residues. CDR1 and CDR2 from the germline V gene are LNHDA and SQIVND (reference sequence). Trimming shortened V by 5 bases and J by 5 bases, and 11 bases separated the two germline ends. The CDR3 is CASSPSILDTQYF. In DNA, the CDR3 is TGTGCCAGTAGTCCCAGTATCTTAGATACGCAGTATTTT.

To note about this clone: The junction departs from germline at one end; a sequencing error may be responsible. V gene TRBV7-7 combines with J gene TRBJ2-3; D not resolved. This CDR3 spans 13 amino acids. Looked up from germline, CDR1 is SSHAT and CDR2 is FNYEAQ (reference sequence). The CDR3 coding sequence is TGTGCTAGCAGCTTAGTGAGGACAGATACGCAGTATTTT. Its translation is CASSLVRTDTQYF.

V and J are TRBV10-1 and TRBJ2-5; the D gene is possibly TRBD2 (6 bases). The CDR3 totals 13 residues. Germline lookup yields CDR1 WNHNN and CDR2 SYGVQD (reference sequence). V lost 5 bases and J lost 2, with 9 bases in between. CDR3 amino acids: CASSRDLQETQYF. The CDR3, as DNA: TGCGCCAGCAGTCGGGACTTACAAGAGACCCAGTACTTC.

The gene calls are TRBV19 and TRBJ1-1; unclear D gene. The V gene's germline CDR1 is LNHDA and CDR2 SQIVND (reference sequence). V lost 4 bases, J lost 1 base, and 13 bases lay in between. CDR3 length equals 15 residues. This CDR3 reads CASSTNGLRNTEAFF. CDR3 DNA sequence: TGTGCCAGTAGTACCAACGGGTTGAGGAACACTGAAGCTTTCTTT.

This clone came up once. The chain combines TRBV25-1 with TRBJ2-1, with D tentatively TRBD1 (5 bases). Trimming cost V 4 bases and J 6 bases, with 16 bases left between them. This CDR3 spans 15 amino acids. CDR1 and CDR2 (germline): MGHDK, SYGVNS. This CDR3 reads CASSATDPVGNEQFF. The CDR3 region has the DNA TGTGCCAGCAGTGCGACAGACCCCGTGGGCAATGAGCAGTTCTTC.

The J gene is TRBJ1-6, the V gene TRBV11-3, with 9 bases lining up with TRBD1. This CDR3 contains 19 residues. Germline lookup yields CDR1 SGHNT and CDR2 YENEEA. The V and J ends lost 0 bases and 5 bases, in that order; junction bases with no gene match: 11. This CDR3 reads CASSLDKGPGQGHNSPLHF. The CDR3 coding sequence is TGTGCCAGCAGCTTAGATAAGGGGCCGGGACAGGGCCATAATTCACCCCTCCACTTT. The variable domain in full, with the rest retrieved from reference TRBV11-3 and TRBJ1-6, is EAGVVQSPRYKIIEKKQPVAFWCNPISGHNTLYWYLQNLGQGPELLIRYENEEAVDDSQLPKDRFSAERLKGVDSTLKIQPAELGDSAVYLCASSLDKGPGQGHNSPLHFGNGTRLTVT.

The chain links TRBV10-3 to TRBJ2-1; 11 positions agree with TRBD1. In germline, CDR1 is ENHRY, CDR2 SYGVKD. The CDR3 contains 16 residues. J was trimmed by 3 bases and V by 2 bases; bases with no gene match: 3. The CDR3, as DNA: TGTGCCATCAGTGAGCGAGGGACAGGGGGCTACAATGAGCAGTTCTTC. This sequence encodes CAISERGTGGYNEQFF.

The chain is built from TRBV5-6 and TRBJ2-3; tentative D call: TRBD2 (5 bases). CDR1 and CDR2 (germline): SGHDT, YYEEEE. The CDR3 runs to 16 residues. The V end lost 2 bases, the J end lost 4 bases, and 17 bases lay between the germline ends. This CDR3 is CASSFQRHREADTQYF. The CDR3 nucleotides are TGTGCCAGCAGCTTCCAACGGCACCGGGAAGCAGATACGCAGTATTTT.

The chain is built from TRBV11-3 and TRBJ2-3, with no clear D. Germline-derived CDR1 and CDR2 are SGHNT and YENEEA. This CDR3 region has 13 residues. V gave up 1 base and J gave up 2 bases, with 4 bases separating them. The CDR3 loop reads CASSLGLTDTQYF. The DNA of the CDR3 is TGTGCCAGCAGCTTAGGTCTCACAGATACGCAGTATTTT. Full variable domain (remainder filled in from reference TRBV11-3 and TRBJ2-3): EAGVVQSPRYKIIEKKQPVAFWCNPISGHNTLYWYLQNLGQGPELLIRYENEEAVDDSQLPKDRFSAERLKGVDSTLKIQPAELGDSAVYLCASSLGLTDTQYFGPGTRLTVL.

The chain employs TRBV28 and TRBJ1-2; TRBD1 is a possible D gene (6 bases). The CDR3 has 13 amino acids. Germline V lookup: CDR1 MDHEN, CDR2 SYDVKM. Trimming shortened V by 3 bases and J by 8 bases, and 13 bases separated the two germline ends. The DNA for the CDR3 is TGTGCCAGCAGTTTTGCAGGGGCGAAAGGCTACACCTTC. As protein: CASSFAGAKGYTF.

V and J are TRBV11-2 and TRBJ2-1, with D possibly being TRBD2 (7 bases). Between the trimmed V and J ends, which lost 5 bases and 16 bases, there was a span of 27 bases. This CDR3 is built from 15 residues. CDR1 is SGHAT and CDR2 is FQNNGV in the germline V gene. The DNA for the CDR3 is TGTGCCAGCAGCCCCACGGGGGGCTCCTACAATGAGCCATTCTTC. Translated, it gives CASSPTGGSYNEPFF.

The gene calls are TRBV14 and TRBJ1-1, with D perhaps matching TRBD1 (6 bases). The CDR3 is made up of 15 amino acids. V lost 4 bases, J lost 3 bases, and 15 bases lay in between. Looked up from germline, CDR1 is SGHDN and CDR2 is FVKESK. This CDR3 is CASSRLQGFDTEAFF. CDR3 in DNA: TGTGCCAGCAGCCGACTACAGGGTTTTGACACTGAAGCTTTCTTT. The complete variable domain, with remaining parts taken from reference TRBV14 and TRBJ1-1, reads EAGVTQFPSHSVIEKGQTVTLRCDPISGHDNLYWYRRVMGKEIKFLLHFVKESKQDESGMPNNRFLAERTGGTYSTLKVQPAELEDSGVYFCASSRLQGFDTEAFFGQGTRLTVV.

This chain uses TRBV5-1 with TRBJ1-3, with TRBD1 identical over 8 bases. V lost 5 bases to trimming and J lost 9 bases; unmatched junction nucleotides: 7. The germline V gene encodes CDR1 SGHRS and CDR2 YFSETQ. The CDR3 contains 13 residues. CDR3 bases: TGCGCCAGCAGACCTGACAGGGGTTTCACCATATATTTT. This encodes CASRPDRGFTIYF.

The chain is built from TRBV19 and TRBJ1-1; 8 bases fit TRBD1. The CDR3 covers 14 residues. The germline gives CDR1 LNHDA, CDR2 SQIVND (reference sequence). Trimming cost V 5 bases and J 7 bases; bases outside gene matches: 9. As DNA, the CDR3 is TGTGCCAGTAGTCCCACCGGACAGGGTAGTGAAGCTTTCTTT. Translating it yields CASSPTGQGSEAFF.

The chain joins TRBV19 to TRBJ2-7; 7 nucleotides match TRBD1. Germline V gene sequence: CDR1 LNHDA, CDR2 SQIVND (reference sequence). V gave up 4 bases and J gave up 0 bases; unmatched junction bases: 0. The CDR3 is made up of 13 amino acids. Here the CDR3 DNA reads TGTGCCAGTAGTAGGGACAGCTCCTACGAGCAGTACTTC. It is translated as CASSRDSSYEQYF.

This rearrangement joins TRBV5-4 to TRBJ1-1; D is ambiguous. Trimming shortened V by 0 bases and J by 6 bases, and 12 bases separated the two germline ends. The germline CDR1 and CDR2 sequences are SGHNT and YYREEE (reference sequence). The CDR3 has 14 amino acids. This chain's CDR3 is CASSLAKVGAEAFF. In nucleotides, the CDR3 is TGTGCCAGCAGCTTGGCCAAGGTCGGGGCTGAAGCTTTCTTT.

J is TRBJ1-6 and V is TRBV10-3, with TRBD1 matching 9 bases. Germline lookup yields CDR1 ENHRY and CDR2 SYGVKD. V gave up 5 bases and J gave up 9 bases; unmatched junction bases: 8. This CDR3 has 15 amino acids. CDR3 sequence (DNA): TGTGCCATCAGTCCCGGGACAGGGCAAGGTTCACCCCTCCACTTT. This codes for CAISPGTGQGSPLHF.

The chain couples TRBV4-1 to TRBJ2-6; possible D gene TRBD2, 7 bases. The ends were cut back, 0 bases at V and 3 bases at J, with 12 bases in the middle. Germline-derived CDR1 and CDR2 are MGHRA and YSYEKL. The CDR3 contains 17 residues. Here the CDR3 DNA reads TGCGCCAGCAGCCAAGATGTCGGGGGGCATGGGGCCAACGTCCTGACTTTC. Amino acids: CASSQDVGGHGANVLTF.

The chain couples TRBV25-1 to TRBJ2-7; 9 bases agree with TRBD2. Germline CDR1 is MGHDK and CDR2 is SYGVNS. The ends lost 1 base at V and 4 bases at J; junction bases unmatched: 5. This CDR3 is built from 15 residues. This CDR3 is CASSELAGGLYEQYF. The CDR3 coding sequence is TGTGCCAGCAGTGAATTGGCGGGGGGGCTGTACGAGCAGTACTTC.

The chain has TRBV21-1 and TRBJ2-2; the table's D call, TRBD1, has no DNA check behind it. TRBV21-1 is labeled a pseudogene. The CDR3 contains 16 residues. The CDR3 nucleotides are TGTGCCAGCAGCAAAGTTGGGGGCAAGCCCCCCGGGGAGCTGTTTTTT. Translated: CASSKVGGKPPGELFF.

The rearrangement uses TRBV19 and TRBJ2-3; perhaps TRBD2 as D (6 bases). V lost 6 bases to trimming and J lost 14 bases, with 18 bases between them. Per the germline V gene, CDR1 is LNHDA and CDR2 is SQIVND (reference sequence). The CDR3 extends over 12 amino acids. The CDR3 protein is CASSGSLSTPYF. The CDR3 DNA follows: TGTGCCAGTAGCGGGAGCCTTTCCACCCCGTATTTT.

CDR3 DNA sequence: TGCAGCGTTGATCGAGAGTTAACCAAAGCTTTCTTT. This codes for CSVDRELTKAFF. The chain has TRBV29-1 and TRBJ1-1; D is uncertain. The CDR3 runs to 12 residues. Per the germline V gene, CDR1 is SQVTM and CDR2 is ANQGSEA. Trimming took 3 bases from V and 9 from J, leaving 14 bases between them. The variable domain in full, with the rest retrieved from reference TRBV29-1 and TRBJ1-1, is SAVISQKPSRDICQRGTSLTIQCQVDSQVTMMFWYRQQPGQSLTLIATANQGSEATYESGFVIDKFPISRPNLTFSTLTVSNMSPEDSSIYLCSVDRELTKAFFGQGTRLTVV.

The J gene is TRBJ2-5, the V gene TRBV5-5; 7 nucleotides align to TRBD2. Germline CDR1 reads SGHKS; CDR2 reads YYEKEE (reference sequence). This CDR3 is 16 amino acids long. V lost 4 bases and J lost 2; bases outside the gene matches: 11. The CDR3 reads CASSPHANSGQETQYF. In nucleotides, the CDR3 is TGTGCCAGCAGCCCCCATGCGAATAGCGGGCAAGAGACCCAGTACTTC.

This sequence joins TRBV29-1 and TRBJ2-4, with 7 bases lining up with TRBD1. This CDR3 spans 13 amino acids. V gave up 7 bases and J gave up 8 bases; unmatched junction bases: 11. CDR1 and CDR2 (germline): SQVTM, ANQGSEA. The CDR3 DNA reads as TGCAGCGGCCTGACAGGGTTCAACGACATTCAGTACTTC. Protein: CSGLTGFNDIQYF.

V is TRBV5-1 and J is TRBJ2-2; 8 bases are shared with TRBD1. CDR3 size: 17 residues. With V trimmed by 4 bases and J by 1 base, 9 bases remained unmatched. The V gene's germline CDR1 is SGHRS and CDR2 YFSETQ. CDR3 sequence reads: CASSMTSGGMNTGELFF. CDR3 bases: TGCGCCAGCAGCATGACCTCAGGGGGCATGAACACCGGGGAGCTGTTTTTT.